This TCR beta chain was sequenced for a study of blood T cell repertoires in COVID-19. Looking at the study overall: The United States, Italy and Spain supplied acute and convalescent COVID-19 samples.

Original processing methods: Amplification of reference gene primers was used by the study to estimate nucleated cell counts. The data were produced by immunoSEQ multiplex PCR, yet TCRdb's version contains in-frame clones alone and is incomplete. From that table come the V and J calls and clone size; the DNA was used to work out D and trimming. There are approximately 50,000 clones in the sample; under 85% occur only once, and approximately 7% lies in the top ten. The germline V gene encodes CDR1 SGHAT and CDR2 FQNNGV. The CDR3 covers 14 residues. V was clipped by 7 bases and J by 5 bases, with 17 bases between them.

The chain joins TRBV11-2 to TRBJ2-5, with D perhaps TRBD2 (5 bases). The sequencing input was peripheral blood. The receptor was derived from a man aged 70-80 years with active COVID-19. Here the CDR3 reads CASTLRRTGETQYF. The CDR3 coding sequence is TGTGCCAGCACCCTCCGGCGGACTGGGGAGACCCAGTACTTC.